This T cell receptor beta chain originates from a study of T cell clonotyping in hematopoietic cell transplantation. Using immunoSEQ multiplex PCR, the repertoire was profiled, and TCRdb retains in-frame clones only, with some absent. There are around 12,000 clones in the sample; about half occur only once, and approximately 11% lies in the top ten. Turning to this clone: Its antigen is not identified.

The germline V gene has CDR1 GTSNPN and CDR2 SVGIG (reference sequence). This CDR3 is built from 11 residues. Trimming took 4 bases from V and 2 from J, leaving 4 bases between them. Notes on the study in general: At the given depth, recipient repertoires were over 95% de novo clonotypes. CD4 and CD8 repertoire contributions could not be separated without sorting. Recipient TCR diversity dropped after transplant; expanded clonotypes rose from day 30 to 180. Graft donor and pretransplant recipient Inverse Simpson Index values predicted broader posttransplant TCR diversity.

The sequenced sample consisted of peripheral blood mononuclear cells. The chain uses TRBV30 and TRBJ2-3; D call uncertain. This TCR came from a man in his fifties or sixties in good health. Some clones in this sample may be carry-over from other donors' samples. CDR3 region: CAWTNTDTQYF. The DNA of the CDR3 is TGTGCCTGGACGAACACAGATACGCAGTATTTT.